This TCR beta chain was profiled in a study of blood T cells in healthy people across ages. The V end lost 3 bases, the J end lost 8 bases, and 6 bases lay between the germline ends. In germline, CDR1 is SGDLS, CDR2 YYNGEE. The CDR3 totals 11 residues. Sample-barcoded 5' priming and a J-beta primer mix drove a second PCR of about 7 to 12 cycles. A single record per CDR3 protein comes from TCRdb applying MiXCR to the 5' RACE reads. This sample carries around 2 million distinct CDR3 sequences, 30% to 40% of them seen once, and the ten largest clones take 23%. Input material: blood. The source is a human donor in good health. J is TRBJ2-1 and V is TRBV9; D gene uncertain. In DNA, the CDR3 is TGTGCCAGCAGCGCCCAATATGAGCAGTTCTTC. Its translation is CASSAQYEQFF.